This record concerns one TCR beta chain sequence. Original handling: Amplification from reference gene primers served as the basis for estimated nucleated cell counts. Sequencing was performed with immunoSEQ multiplex PCR; in TCRdb, only in-frame clones are kept and a portion is missing. V and J calls and clone size are copied from that table; D and trimming were computed from the DNA. Counted here are about 190,000 clones, about 88% occurring once; the ten biggest clones make up roughly 6%. The data were obtained in a study of blood T cell repertoires in COVID-19. In the study overall: The analysed material was cDNA or gDNA that came from T cells, B-cell-depleted T cells, or PBMCs.

The V and J ends lost 3 bases and 4 bases respectively, with 15 bases between them. From germline, CDR1 is SGHTA and CDR2 FQGTGA. The CDR3 runs to 15 residues. The sample comprised peripheral blood. The chain combines TRBV7-3 with TRBJ1-1; TRBD1 might be the D (5 bases). The sequence derives from a woman aged 40 to 50 who had recovered from COVID-19. The CDR3, as DNA: TGTGCCAGCAGCTTCGGCCCGTACGGGGGCACTGAAGCTTTCTTT. It encodes CASSFGPYGGTEAFF.